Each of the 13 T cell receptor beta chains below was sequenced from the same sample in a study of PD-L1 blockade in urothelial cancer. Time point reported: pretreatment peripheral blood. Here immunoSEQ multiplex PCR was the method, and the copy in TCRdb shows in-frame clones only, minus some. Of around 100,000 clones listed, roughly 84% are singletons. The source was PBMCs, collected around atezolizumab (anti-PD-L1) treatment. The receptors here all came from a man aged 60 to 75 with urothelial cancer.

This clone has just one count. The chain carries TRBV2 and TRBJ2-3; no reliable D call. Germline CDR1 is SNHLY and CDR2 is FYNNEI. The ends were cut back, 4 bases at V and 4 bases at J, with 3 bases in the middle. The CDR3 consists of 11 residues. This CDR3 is CASSGADTQYF. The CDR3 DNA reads TGTGCCAGCAGTGGAGCAGATACGCAGTATTTT.

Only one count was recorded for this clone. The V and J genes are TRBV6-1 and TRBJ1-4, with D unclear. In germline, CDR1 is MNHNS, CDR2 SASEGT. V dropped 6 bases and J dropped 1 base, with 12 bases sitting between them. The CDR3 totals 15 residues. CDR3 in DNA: TGTGCCAGCAGGGGAATGGAGGAAACTAATGAAAAACTGTTTTTT. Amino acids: CASRGMEETNEKLFF.

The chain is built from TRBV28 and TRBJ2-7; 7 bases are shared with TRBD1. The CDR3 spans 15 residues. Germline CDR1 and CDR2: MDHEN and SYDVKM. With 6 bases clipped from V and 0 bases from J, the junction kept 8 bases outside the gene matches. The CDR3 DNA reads TGTGCCAGCAGCTTACAGGGGATTAGCTCCTACGAGCAGTACTTC. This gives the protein CASSLQGISSYEQYF.

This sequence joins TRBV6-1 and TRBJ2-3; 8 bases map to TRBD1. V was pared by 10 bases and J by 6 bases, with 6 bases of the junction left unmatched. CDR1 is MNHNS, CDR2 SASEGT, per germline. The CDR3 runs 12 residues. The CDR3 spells CATLDRVDTQYF. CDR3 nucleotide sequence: TGTGCCACCTTGGACAGGGTTGATACGCAGTATTTT.

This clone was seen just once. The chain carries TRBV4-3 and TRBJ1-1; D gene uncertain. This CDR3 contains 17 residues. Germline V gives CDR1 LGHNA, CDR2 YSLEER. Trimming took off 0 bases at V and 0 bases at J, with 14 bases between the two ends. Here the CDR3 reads CASSQDRFDDMNTEAFF. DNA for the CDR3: TGCGCCAGCAGCCAAGATAGATTCGATGACATGAACACTGAAGCTTTCTTT.

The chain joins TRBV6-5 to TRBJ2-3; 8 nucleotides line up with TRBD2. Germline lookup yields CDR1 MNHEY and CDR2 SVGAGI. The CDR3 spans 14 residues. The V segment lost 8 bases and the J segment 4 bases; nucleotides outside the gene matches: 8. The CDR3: CASSRTSQADTQYF. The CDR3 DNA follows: TGTGCCAGCTCCCGGACTAGCCAGGCAGATACGCAGTATTTT.

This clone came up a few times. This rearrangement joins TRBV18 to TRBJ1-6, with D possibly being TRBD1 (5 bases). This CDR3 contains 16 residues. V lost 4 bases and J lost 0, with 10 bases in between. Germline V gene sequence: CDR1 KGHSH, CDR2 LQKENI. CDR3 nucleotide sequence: TGTGCCAGCTCACGCGACAGTAGCTCCTATAATTCACCCCTCCACTTT. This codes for CASSRDSSSYNSPLHF.

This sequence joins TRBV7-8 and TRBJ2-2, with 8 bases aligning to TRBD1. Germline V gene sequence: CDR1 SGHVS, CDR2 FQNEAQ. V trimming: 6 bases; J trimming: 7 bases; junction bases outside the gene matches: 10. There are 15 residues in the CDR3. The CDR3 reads CASRRDRGLGGELFF. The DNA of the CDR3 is TGTGCCAGCAGGAGAGACAGGGGATTGGGCGGGGAGCTGTTTTTT.

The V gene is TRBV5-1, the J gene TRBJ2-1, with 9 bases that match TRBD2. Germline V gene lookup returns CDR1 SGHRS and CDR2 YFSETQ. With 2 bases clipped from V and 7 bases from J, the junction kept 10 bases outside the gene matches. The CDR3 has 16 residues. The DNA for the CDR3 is TGCGCCAGCAGCTTTGATAGCGGGAGTGTTAAAAATGAGCAGTTCTTC. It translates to CASSFDSGSVKNEQFF.

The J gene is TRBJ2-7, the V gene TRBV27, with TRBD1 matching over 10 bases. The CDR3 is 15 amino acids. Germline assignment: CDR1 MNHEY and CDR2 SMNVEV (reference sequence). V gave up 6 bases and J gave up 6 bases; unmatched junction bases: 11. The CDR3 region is CASSSKGTGAFEQYF. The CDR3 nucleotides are TGTGCCAGCAGCTCGAAAGGGACAGGGGCCTTCGAGCAGTACTTC.

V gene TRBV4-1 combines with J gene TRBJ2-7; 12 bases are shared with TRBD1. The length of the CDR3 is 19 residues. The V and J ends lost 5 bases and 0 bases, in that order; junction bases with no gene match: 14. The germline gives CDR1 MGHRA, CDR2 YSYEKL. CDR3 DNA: TGCGCCAGCAGCGGTCGGGACAGGGGGCGAGCCCCCCGCTCCTACGAGCAGTACTTC. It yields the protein CASSGRDRGRAPRSYEQYF.

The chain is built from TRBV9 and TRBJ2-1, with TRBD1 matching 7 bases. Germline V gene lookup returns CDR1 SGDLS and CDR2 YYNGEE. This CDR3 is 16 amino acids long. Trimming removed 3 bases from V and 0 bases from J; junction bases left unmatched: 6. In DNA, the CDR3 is TGTGCCAGCAGCGCAGGGGGTTCCATCTCCTACAATGAGCAGTTCTTC. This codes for CASSAGGSISYNEQFF.

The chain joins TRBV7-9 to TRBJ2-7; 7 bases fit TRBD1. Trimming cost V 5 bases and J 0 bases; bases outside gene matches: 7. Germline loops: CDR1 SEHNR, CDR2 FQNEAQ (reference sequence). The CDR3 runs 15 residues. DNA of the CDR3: TGTGCCAGCAGCCCGCCGACAGGGAGCTCCTACGAGCAGTACTTC. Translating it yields CASSPPTGSSYEQYF.